These T cell receptor beta chains were read from a single sample in a study of shared clonotypes between healthy human individuals. The data were produced by immunoSEQ multiplex PCR, yet TCRdb's version contains in-frame clones alone and is incomplete. The table records roughly 2.4 million clones, around 95% of them present only once. The specimen was naive CD4+ T cells sorted from blood. The receptors shown here come from a man aged 18-30 years in good health. The CDR3 runs from the conserved cysteine through the conserved F or W. A D gene is named only where the DNA matches it firmly. The size entry is marked missing in some rows and otherwise reads once, few, many or a size class.

d_call | j_call | v_call | clone_size | cdr3_nt | cdr3_aa
TRBD2 | TRBJ2-7 | TRBV18 | - | TGTGCCAGCTCACAACCGGGACTAGCGGGAATTACCTACGAGCAGTACTTC | CASSQPGLAGITYEQYF
- | TRBJ2-1 | TRBV2 | - | TGTGCCAGCAAGGGAGGGGGTTCCTACAATGAGCAGTTCTTC | CASKGGGSYNEQFF
- | TRBJ2-7 | TRBV28 | few | TGTGCCAGCAGTCAGAGCTACGAGCAGTACTTC | CASSQSYEQYF
- | TRBJ2-1 | TRBV19 | once | TGTGCCAGTACCCCACAGGGGAGGAGGAATGAGCAGTTCTTC | CASTPQGRRNEQFF
- | TRBJ1-5 | TRBV30 | - | TGTGCGAGACCCCCCCCCAAAAGGAGCAAATGTGATCAGCCCCAGCATTTT | CARPPPKRSKCDQPQHF
- | TRBJ1-3 | TRBV7-2 | - | TGTGCCAGCAGCTCTCAGGGAGCGGCTGGAAACACCATATATTTT | CASSSQGAAGNTIYF
- | TRBJ2-7 | TRBV5-1 | once | TGCGCCAGCAGCCCCAGACAGCTCAACCACTACGAGCAGTACTTC | CASSPRQLNHYEQYF
TRBD1 | TRBJ1-2 | TRBV7-2 | - | TGTGCCAGCAGCTTTGGGACAGGGGGCGAGGGCTACACCTTC | CASSFGTGGEGYTF
- | TRBJ2-7 | TRBV7-6 | - | TGTGCCAGCAGCTTAGCCCTCGGGCCCGCCTACGAGCAGTACTTC | CASSLALGPAYEQYF
TRBD2 | TRBJ2-1 | TRBV29-1 | once | TGCAGCGTTGGGGGACGGGGGGAATTGGGCAATGAGCAGTTCTTC | CSVGGRGELGNEQFF
TRBD1 | TRBJ1-4 | TRBV4-1 | once | TGCGCCAGCAGCCAGTTACAGGGGGAAGGGGAAAAACTGTTTTTT | CASSQLQGEGEKLFF
TRBD2 | TRBJ2-3 | TRBV7-2 | - | TGTGCCAGCAGCCGGGGACTAGCGGGAGGAGCCCCGGATACGCAGTATTTT | CASSRGLAGGAPDTQYF
- | TRBJ1-6 | TRBV2 | once | TGTGCCAGCCAAGATAGGAGCTCCTATAATTCACCCCTCCACTTT | CASQDRSSYNSPLHF
- | TRBJ1-1 | TRBV6-5 | - | TGTGCCAGCAGCCCCGGACACATGTACACTGAAGCTTTCTTT | CASSPGHMYTEAFF
TRBD1 | TRBJ1-5 | TRBV7-9 | - | TGTGCCAGCAGCCCCACAGGGGATCAGCCCCAGCATTTT | CASSPTGDQPQHF
TRBD2 | TRBJ2-2 | TRBV11-2 | - | TGTGCCAGCAGCTTGGCTAGCGGGTGGAACACCGGGGAGCTGTTTTTT | CASSLASGWNTGELFF
TRBD2 | TRBJ2-1 | TRBV10-3 | - | TGTGCCATCAGCTATAGCGGGAGGGCCGATGAGCAGTTCTTC | CAISYSGRADEQFF
- | TRBJ2-4 | TRBV4-1 | - | TGCGCCAGCAGCCAAGAGTGGGGGGATGGCGCCAAAAACATTCAGTACTTC | CASSQEWGDGAKNIQYF
TRBD1 | TRBJ2-7 | TRBV6-5 | - | TGTGCCAGCAGTGGACAGGGTTACGAGCAGTACTTC | CASSGQGYEQYF
- | TRBJ1-5 | TRBV7-2 | - | TGTGCCAGCAGCTTTTTAGGTAGCAATCAGCCCCAGCATTTT | CASSFLGSNQPQHF
TRBD1 | TRBJ2-2 | TRBV6-5 | - | TGTGCCAGCAGGTCCGGACAGGGTTTCACCGGGGAGCTGTTTTTT | CASRSGQGFTGELFF
- | TRBJ2-2 | TRBV28 | - | TGTGCCAGCAGTCCCCTCCAACCCTACACCGGGGAGCTGTTTTTT | CASSPLQPYTGELFF
TRBD2 | TRBJ2-1 | TRBV28 | - | TGTGCCAGCAGTCCGGGACTAGCATTTAATGAGCAGTTCTTC | CASSPGLAFNEQFF
- | TRBJ2-3 | TRBV2 | - | TGTGCCAGCAGTGATTCCCAGGGGACAGATACGCAGTATTTT | CASSDSQGTDTQYF
- | TRBJ1-5 | TRBV18 | few | TGTGCCAGCTCCTTCGGTACGCAGGATCCCCAGCATTTT | CASSFGTQDPQHF
- | TRBJ1-2 | TRBV28 | - | TGTGCCAGCAGAACGGGTGGGGACTATGGCTACACCTTC | CASRTGGDYGYTF
- | TRBJ1-1 | TRBV6-5 | - | TGTGCCAGCAGCCTACGCGGGTTGAACACTGAAGCTTTCTTT | CASSLRGLNTEAFF
TRBD1 | TRBJ1-4 | TRBV7-7 | - | TGTGCTAGCAGCTTAGCGTGGCCAGGGGGCGGATCTTGGTCAGGTGAAAAACTGTTTTTT | CASSLAWPGGGSWSGEKLFF
- | TRBJ1-4 | TRBV18 | - | TGTGCCAGCTCACGAAACAGGTTGGACAAGGAAAAACTGTTTTTT | CASSRNRLDKEKLFF
- | TRBJ2-7 | TRBV5-4 | - | TGTGCCAGCAGCTTGGAAGGTACCCTCTACGAGCAGTACTTC | CASSLEGTLYEQYF
- | TRBJ2-2 | TRBV27 | - | TGTGCCAGCAGCGGCAGGAGGGGCGGGGAGCTGTTTTTT | CASSGRRGGELFF
TRBD1 | TRBJ2-5 | TRBV30 | - | TGTGCCTGGATCCCCCGACAGGGGAGACAAGAGACCCAGTACTTC | CAWIPRQGRQETQYF
- | TRBJ2-2 | TRBV5-1 | once | TGCGCCAGCAGCTTGGGAGGGAACACCGGGGAGCTGTTTTTT | CASSLGGNTGELFF
- | TRBJ2-1 | TRBV19 | - | TGTGCCAGTAGTATAGTAGGGTGGGTCAATGAGCAGTTCTTC | CASSIVGWVNEQFF
TRBD2 | TRBJ2-3 | TRBV4-1 | - | TGCGCCAGCAGCCAACTCCACCAGGTTGGCGGGGGTATGGATACGCAGTATTTT | CASSQLHQVGGGMDTQYF
- | TRBJ2-7 | TRBV18 | - | TGTGCCAGCTCACCACAGGCTGAGCAGTACTTC | CASSPQAEQYF
- | TRBJ2-7 | TRBV5-1 | - | TGCGCCAGCAGCTTGGTTGGGGTGGCGAGCTCCTACGAGCAGTACTTC | CASSLVGVASSYEQYF
- | TRBJ2-3 | TRBV5-4 | - | TGTGCCAGCAGCTCGGCACAGACAGTAGATACGCAGTATTTT | CASSSAQTVDTQYF
- | TRBJ1-5 | TRBV19 | - | TGTGCCAGTAGTACCCCTCCCGGTCAGCCCCAGCATTTT | CASSTPPGQPQHF
- | TRBJ2-1 | TRBV9 | - | TGTGCCAGCAGCGTAGAGTCAGCTAATGAGCAGTTCTTC | CASSVESANEQFF
- | TRBJ2-1 | TRBV19 | - | TGTGCCAGTAGTAACGGCGCAACCAATGAGCAGTTCTTC | CASSNGATNEQFF
- | TRBJ2-7 | TRBV7-2 | - | TGTGCCAGCAGCTTAGACCGGGCCGCCCACGAGCAGTACTTC | CASSLDRAAHEQYF
- | TRBJ2-3 | TRBV6-5 | - | TGTGCCAGCAGTTACGCGCTAGGTAGCACAGATACGCAGTATTTT | CASSYALGSTDTQYF
- | TRBJ1-2 | TRBV18 | - | TGTGCCAGCTCGCAGGGCGCTGTCTATGGCTACACCTTC | CASSQGAVYGYTF
- | TRBJ2-7 | TRBV2 | - | TGTGCCAGCAGTGACGACTGGGGCGAGCAGTACTTC | CASSDDWGEQYF
TRBD1 | TRBJ2-3 | TRBV25-1 | - | TGTGCCAGCAGTCCCGCGGACAGGGTGACGGATACGCAGTATTTT | CASSPADRVTDTQYF
- | TRBJ1-5 | TRBV27 | - | TGTGCCAGCAGTTTAGGTTTCAGCGGCCAGCCCCAGCATTTT | CASSLGFSGQPQHF
TRBD2 | TRBJ2-7 | TRBV29-1 | - | TGCAGCGCCTCATCCGGGACTAGGACCTACGAGCAGTACTTC | CSASSGTRTYEQYF
- | TRBJ2-7 | TRBV6-1 | - | TGTGCCAGCAGTGAAGCGAGCTGGTCCCACGAGCAGTACTTC | CASSEASWSHEQYF
TRBD1 | TRBJ2-7 | TRBV12-5 | - | TGTGCTAGTGGTTTGCCTCGGGACAGTCTCTACGAGCAGTACTTC | CASGLPRDSLYEQYF
TRBD1 | TRBJ1-4 | TRBV30 | - | TGTGCCTGGTCTACCGGGACAGAACTGTTTTTT | CAWSTGTELFF